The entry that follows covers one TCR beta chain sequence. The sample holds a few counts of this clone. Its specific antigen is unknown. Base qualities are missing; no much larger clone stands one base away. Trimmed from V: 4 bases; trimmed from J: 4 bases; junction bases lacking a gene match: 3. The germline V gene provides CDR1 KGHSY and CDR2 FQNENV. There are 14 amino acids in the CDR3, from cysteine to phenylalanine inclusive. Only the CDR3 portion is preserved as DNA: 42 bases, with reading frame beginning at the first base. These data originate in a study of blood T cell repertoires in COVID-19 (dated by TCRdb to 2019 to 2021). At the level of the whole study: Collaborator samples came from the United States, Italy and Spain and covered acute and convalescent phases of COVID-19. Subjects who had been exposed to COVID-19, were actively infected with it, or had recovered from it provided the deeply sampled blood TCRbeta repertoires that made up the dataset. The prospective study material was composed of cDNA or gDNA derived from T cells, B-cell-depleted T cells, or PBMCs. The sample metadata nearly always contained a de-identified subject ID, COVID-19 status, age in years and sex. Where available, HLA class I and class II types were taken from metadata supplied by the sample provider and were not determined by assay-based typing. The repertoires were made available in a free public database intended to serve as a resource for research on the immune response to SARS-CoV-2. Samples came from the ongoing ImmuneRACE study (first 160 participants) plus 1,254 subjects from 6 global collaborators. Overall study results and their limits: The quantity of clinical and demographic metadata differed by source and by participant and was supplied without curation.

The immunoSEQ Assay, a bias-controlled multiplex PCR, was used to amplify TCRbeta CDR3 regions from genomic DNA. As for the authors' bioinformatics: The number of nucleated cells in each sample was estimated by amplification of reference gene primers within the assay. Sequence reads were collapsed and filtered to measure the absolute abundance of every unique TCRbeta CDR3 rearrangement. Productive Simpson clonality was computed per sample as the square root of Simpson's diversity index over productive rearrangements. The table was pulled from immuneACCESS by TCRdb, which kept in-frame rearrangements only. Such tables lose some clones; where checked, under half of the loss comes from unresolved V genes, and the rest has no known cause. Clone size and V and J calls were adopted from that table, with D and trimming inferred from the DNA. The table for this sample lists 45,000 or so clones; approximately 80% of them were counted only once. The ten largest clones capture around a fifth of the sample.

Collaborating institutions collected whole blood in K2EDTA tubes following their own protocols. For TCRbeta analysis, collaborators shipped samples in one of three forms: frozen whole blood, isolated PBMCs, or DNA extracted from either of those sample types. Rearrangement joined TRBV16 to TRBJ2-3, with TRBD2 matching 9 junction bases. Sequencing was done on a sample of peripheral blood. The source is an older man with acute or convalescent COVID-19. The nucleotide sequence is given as TGTGCCAGCAGCCGGGGACTAGCCCCAGATACGCAGTATTTT. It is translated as CASSRGLAPDTQYF.